The 20 T cell receptor beta chains listed next were all sequenced from one sample in a study of blood T cell repertoires in COVID-19. Generated by immunoSEQ multiplex PCR, the TCRdb table keeps only in-frame clones and is missing some. The repertoire holds some 42,000 clones, with 70% to 90% as singletons. Sequenced sample: peripheral blood. These receptors originate from a man in his fifties with active COVID-19.

The rearrangement uses TRBV30 and TRBJ1-5; 8 bases map to TRBD1. The germline V gene encodes CDR1 GTSNPN and CDR2 SVGIG (reference sequence). The CDR3 is 14 residues long. With 3 bases clipped from V and 2 bases from J, the junction kept 3 bases outside the gene matches. CDR3 DNA: TGTGCCTGGAGCAGGGGACAGGGCAATCAGCCCCAGCATTTT. It encodes CAWSRGQGNQPQHF.

The chain carries TRBV15 and TRBJ2-1; 10 bases map to TRBD2. The length of the CDR3 is 20 residues. CDR1 and CDR2 from the germline V gene are LNHNV and YYDKDF (reference sequence). Trimming at V came to 3 bases and at J to 0 bases, leaving 14 bases not matched to a gene. The CDR3 DNA reads as TGTGCCACCAGCAGTAGAGATGGACTAGCGGCTATGAGCTCCTACAATGAGCAGTTCTTC. It codes for CATSSRDGLAAMSSYNEQFF.

V usage is TRBV11-3 and J usage is TRBJ2-7, with TRBD2 matching over 7 bases. The CDR3 is 15 amino acids. Trimming cost V 5 bases and J 7 bases; bases outside gene matches: 14. In germline, CDR1 is SGHNT, CDR2 YENEEA. The CDR3 is CASSLGLSPGGEQYF. CDR3 coding DNA: TGTGCCAGCAGCCTAGGGCTAAGCCCCGGGGGGGAGCAGTACTTC.

This clone occurred once. The genes are TRBV12-3 or TRBV12-4 and TRBJ1-1; D remains unclear. Trimming left V 3 bases short and J 5 bases short, with 10 bases between. CDR3 length equals 13 residues. CDR3 sequence reads: CASSLSGETEAFF. Here the CDR3 DNA reads TGTGCCAGCAGTTTGTCCGGAGAGACTGAAGCTTTCTTT.

In its sample, this clone was seen once. This chain connects TRBV7-2 to TRBJ2-5; D perhaps matches TRBD2 (7 bases). The CDR3 runs 14 residues. The germline V gene encodes CDR1 SGHTA and CDR2 FQGNSA. V gave up 5 bases and J gave up 6 bases, with 16 bases separating them. Written as DNA, the CDR3 is TGTGCCAGCAGCGCCGGGGGCGGGAGAAAGACCCAGTACTTC. This translates into CASSAGGGRKTQYF. Complete variable domain (other parts from reference TRBV7-2 and TRBJ2-5): GAGVSQSPSNKVTEKGKDVELRCDPISGHTALYWYRQSLGQGLEFLIYFQGNSAPDKSGLPSDRFSAERTGGSVSTLTIQRTQQEDSAVYLCASSAGGGRKTQYFGPGTRLLVL.

The genes are TRBV6-5 and TRBJ1-1; D call uncertain. The germline gives CDR1 MNHEY, CDR2 SVGAGI. The CDR3 is 13 residues long. The ends were cut back, 8 bases at V and 0 bases at J, with 10 bases in the middle. DNA of the CDR3: TGTGCCAGCCTACAGAGAATGAACACTGAAGCTTTCTTT. Residues: CASLQRMNTEAFF.

The chain has TRBV10-3 and TRBJ2-3; 8 nucleotides agree with TRBD2. V was clipped by 4 bases and J by 3 bases; unmatched bases: 3. Germline V lookup: CDR1 ENHRY, CDR2 SYGVKD. The CDR3 spans 14 residues. CDR3 DNA sequence: TGTGCCATCAGTGTCGGGGGGGTGACAGATACGCAGTATTTT. Translation gives CAISVGGVTDTQYF.

The V call is TRBV7-9, the J call TRBJ1-6; 11 nucleotides line up with TRBD1. Per the germline V gene, CDR1 is SEHNR and CDR2 is FQNEAQ (reference sequence). V trimming: 5 bases; J trimming: 5 bases; junction bases outside the gene matches: 8. This CDR3 has 17 amino acids. The CDR3 sequence: CASSAPGQGGHNSPLHF. The CDR3 coding sequence is TGTGCCAGCAGCGCTCCGGGACAGGGGGGGCATAATTCACCCCTCCACTTT.

This clone appeared a few times. The J gene is TRBJ2-3, the V gene TRBV29-1; D might be TRBD2 (6 bases). This CDR3 comprises 22 residues. Trimming removed 0 bases at V and 4 bases at J, with 35 bases between. The germline CDR1 and CDR2 sequences are SQVTM and ANQGSEA. CDR3 nucleotide sequence: TGCAGCGTTGAAGATTTCTCCCCCTCACAAGAGATAACTAGCTATAGGGCAGATACGCAGTATTTT. Its translation is CSVEDFSPSQEITSYRADTQYF.

The CDR3 DNA follows: TGTGCCAGCACCCAAACAGGTTCTCTCCTGAATTCACCCCTCCACTTT. It specifies CASTQTGSLLNSPLHF. The V call is TRBV2, the J call TRBJ1-6; maybe TRBD1 (5 bases). CDR1 is SNHLY, CDR2 FYNNEI, per germline. The CDR3 is made up of 16 amino acids. The V and J ends lost 7 bases and 7 bases respectively, with 20 bases between them.

The chain couples TRBV6-5 to TRBJ2-7; no reliable D call. Germline-derived CDR1 and CDR2 are MNHEY and SVGAGI. CDR3 length: 15 residues. Trimming pared 8 bases from V and 0 bases from J, leaving 17 bases between. The CDR3 DNA is TGTGCCAGCTCGAACGTGGCAGGCCTCTCCTACGAGCAGTACTTC. Encoded protein: CASSNVAGLSYEQYF.

CDR3 sequence reads: CSAGGVEQYF. Here the CDR3 DNA reads TGCAGTGCTGGGGGGGTCGAGCAGTACTTC. The V gene is TRBV20-1, the J gene TRBJ2-7; 7 positions match TRBD2. Germline V gives CDR1 DFQATT, CDR2 SNEGSKA (reference sequence). J lost 6 bases, V lost 5 bases, and 1 base had no gene match. The CDR3 is 10 residues long.

V and J are TRBV11-2 and TRBJ2-7, with TRBD1 as a possible D gene (5 bases). The germline V gene encodes CDR1 SGHAT and CDR2 FQNNGV. The CDR3 extends over 14 amino acids. The ends were cut back, 4 bases at V and 3 bases at J, with 13 bases in the middle. CDR3 sequence: CASSSGIRNYEQYF. CDR3 DNA sequence: TGTGCCAGCAGCTCAGGGATAAGAAACTACGAGCAGTACTTC.

CDR3 in amino acids: CASRSSETQYF. CDR3 in DNA: TGCGCCAGCAGATCATCAGAGACCCAGTACTTC. The chain employs TRBV5-1 and TRBJ2-5; D is unresolved. Trimming pared 5 bases from V and 4 bases from J, leaving 6 bases between. The CDR3 consists of 11 residues. CDR1 is SGHRS, CDR2 YFSETQ, per germline.

The rearrangement joins TRBV5-1 to TRBJ2-7, with TRBD2 matching 15 bases. This CDR3 is 14 amino acids long. The germline V gene has CDR1 SGHRS and CDR2 YFSETQ. V dropped 3 bases and J dropped 7; count of bases not matched to a gene: 2. As DNA, the CDR3 is TGCGCCAGCAGCTACGGACTAGCGGGAGGGGAGCAGTACTTC. It codes for CASSYGLAGGEQYF.

This clone was detected only a few times. This chain joins TRBV6-5 and TRBJ1-6; D is ambiguous. This CDR3 comprises 14 residues. Trimming shortened V by 6 bases and J by 10 bases, and 16 bases separated the two germline ends. Germline-derived CDR1 and CDR2 are MNHEY and SVGAGI. The DNA of the CDR3 is TGTGCCAGCAGGACACAGCCTTGGGAGTCACCCCTCCACTTT. Translated, it gives CASRTQPWESPLHF.

The J gene is TRBJ1-5, the V gene TRBV7-2; the D gene is possibly TRBD1 (6 bases). The CDR3 length is 15 residues. The V end lost 1 base, the J end lost 7 bases, and 14 bases lay between the germline ends. CDR1 is SGHTA, CDR2 FQGNSA, per germline. CDR3 amino acids: CASSLEFGGSQPQHF. The CDR3, as DNA: TGTGCCAGCAGCTTAGAGTTTGGGGGCAGCCAGCCCCAGCATTTT. Combining the CDR3 with reference TRBV7-2 and TRBJ1-5 gives the whole variable domain GAGVSQSPSNKVTEKGKDVELRCDPISGHTALYWYRQSLGQGLEFLIYFQGNSAPDKSGLPSDRFSAERTGGSVSTLTIQRTQQEDSAVYLCASSLEFGGSQPQHFGDGTRLSIL.

V and J are TRBV12-3 or TRBV12-4 and TRBJ2-7; weak D call: TRBD1 (5 bases). Deletions cut 1 base from V and 3 bases from J, with 7 bases between. This CDR3 region has 13 residues. This CDR3 is CASSLGQGYEQYF. The CDR3, as DNA: TGTGCCAGCAGTTTAGGGCAGGGCTACGAGCAGTACTTC.

V is TRBV6-1 and J is TRBJ2-3; TRBD1 matches at 8 bases. CDR3 length equals 15 residues. Germline-derived CDR1 and CDR2 are MNHNS and SASEGT. V dropped 3 bases and J dropped 5; count of bases not matched to a gene: 7. CDR3 protein: CASSDGQGAGDTQYF. The CDR3 DNA reads as TGTGCCAGCAGTGATGGGCAGGGGGCAGGAGATACGCAGTATTTT.

V is TRBV7-3 and J is TRBJ2-7, with D perhaps TRBD2 (6 bases). V was clipped by 5 bases and J by 4 bases, with 12 bases between them. The CDR3 extends over 13 amino acids. Germline V lookup: CDR1 SGHTA, CDR2 FQGTGA. In DNA form, the CDR3 reads TGTGCCAGCAGCAGGTCTGGGGGGTACGAGCAGTACTTC. This sequence encodes CASSRSGGYEQYF.